One sample yielded the 19 T cell receptor beta chains listed below, sequenced in a study of cytomegalovirus exposure and HLA in healthy donors. TCRdb's table, derived via immunoSEQ multiplex PCR, lists solely in-frame clones and lacks some. The sample includes about 160,000 clones, more than 75% of them seen just once. Sequencing input: PBMCs. These receptors were taken from a man younger than 35 in good health and CMV-seronegative.

This chain connects TRBV7-6 to TRBJ2-7; 9 nucleotides align to TRBD2. Germline CDR1 and CDR2: SGHVS and FNYEAQ. The CDR3 is made up of 14 amino acids. J lost 6 bases, V lost 1 base, and 4 bases had no gene match. CDR3 protein: CASSLETTSGEQYF. In DNA, the CDR3 is TGTGCCAGCAGCTTAGAAACGACTAGCGGCGAGCAGTACTTC. The whole variable domain, remainder taken from reference TRBV7-6 and TRBJ2-7, is GAGVSQSPRYKVTKRGQDVALRCDPISGHVSLYWYRQALGQGPEFLTYFNYEAQQDKSGLPNDRFSAERPEGSISTLTIQRTEQRDSAMYRCASSLETTSGEQYFGPGTRLTVT.

This rearrangement joins TRBV16 to TRBJ2-3; 9 nucleotides match TRBD1. Germline CDR1 and CDR2: KGHSY and FQNENV. The CDR3 covers 15 residues. With V trimmed by 5 bases and J by 3 bases, 6 bases remained unmatched. CDR3 sequence: CASSFTTGGTDTQYF. For the CDR3, the DNA is TGTGCCAGCAGCTTTACGACAGGGGGGACAGATACGCAGTATTTT.

This chain uses TRBV7-2 with TRBJ2-7; 7 positions match TRBD2. The germline V gene encodes CDR1 SGHTA and CDR2 FQGNSA. V lost 5 bases and J lost 0; bases outside the gene matches: 4. CDR3 length: 14 amino acids. CDR3 coding DNA: TGTGCCAGCAGCATGGGCGGGGGCTCCTACGAGCAGTACTTC. Amino acid sequence: CASSMGGGSYEQYF.

The chain is built from TRBV5-1 and TRBJ1-1; the D is unclear. The length of the CDR3 is 11 residues. The V gene lost 0 bases and the J gene lost 8 bases, with 5 bases spanning the gap. Germline V gene data show CDR1 as SGHRS and CDR2 as YFSETQ. CDR3 nucleotide sequence: TGCGCCAGCAGCTTGGACAGCGAAGCTTTCTTT. Its translation: CASSLDSEAFF.

V and J are TRBV28 and TRBJ2-7, with 8 bases lining up with TRBD2. The trim removed 2 bases at V and 6 bases at J, leaving 9 bases unmatched. Looked up from germline, CDR1 is MDHEN and CDR2 is SYDVKM. This CDR3 is built from 15 residues. The CDR3 region has the DNA TGTGCCAGCAGTTTAGCGGGAGGAACCTCGACCGAGCAGTACGTC. Translation gives CASSLAGGTSTEQYV.

V usage is TRBV27 and J usage is TRBJ2-5, with 8 bases matching TRBD2. Germline CDR1 and CDR2: MNHEY and SMNVEV (reference sequence). J was trimmed by 7 bases and V by 5 bases; bases with no gene match: 12. The CDR3 is made up of 15 amino acids. CDR3 region: CASSRGAGVGRTQYF. The DNA of the CDR3 is TGTGCCAGCAGTAGAGGAGCGGGAGTGGGTAGGACCCAGTACTTC.

The chain carries TRBV6-5 and TRBJ2-7, with TRBD2 matching 8 bases. V shed 5 bases and J 3 bases; nucleotides not matched to a gene: 9. The CDR3 is made up of 15 amino acids. Germline values: CDR1 MNHEY, CDR2 SVGAGI. CDR3: CASSSRTGTSYEQYF. DNA of the CDR3: TGTGCCAGCAGTAGCCGTACCGGGACTAGCTACGAGCAGTACTTC.

The V call is TRBV11-3, the J call TRBJ1-4; no definite D call. The CDR3 contains 15 residues. Trimming pared 7 bases from V and 4 bases from J, leaving 16 bases between. Germline CDR1 SGHNT, CDR2 YENEEA. The chain's CDR3 is CASTGKGVFNEKLFF. The CDR3 bases are TGTGCCAGCACTGGTAAGGGAGTCTTTAATGAAAAACTGTTTTTT.

A few counts support this clone. V is TRBV27 and J is TRBJ1-2; 10 positions agree with TRBD1. V lost 4 bases, J lost 2 bases, and 4 bases stayed unmatched. The length of the CDR3 is 15 residues. Germline assignment: CDR1 MNHEY and CDR2 SMNVEV (reference sequence). The CDR3 DNA reads TGTGCCAGCAGTTCTCCGGGACAGGGGAACTATGGCTACACCTTC. It translates to CASSSPGQGNYGYTF.

The CDR3 is CASIGAGTLNYGYTF. The CDR3 DNA follows: TGTGCCAGTATTGGCGCCGGGACACTGAACTATGGCTACACCTTC. The chain combines TRBV19 with TRBJ1-2; weak D call: TRBD1 (6 bases). Trimming left V 7 bases short and J 2 bases short, with 17 bases between. Germline V gene data show CDR1 as LNHDA and CDR2 as SQIVND (reference sequence). The CDR3 sequence is 15 residues long.

This chain uses TRBV28 with TRBJ2-5; D is unresolved. This CDR3 has 16 amino acids. Trimming removed 7 bases from V and 0 bases from J, with 18 bases in between. Germline loops: CDR1 MDHEN, CDR2 SYDVKM. The CDR3 region has the DNA TGTGCCAGCAAGTTTCTTGACTCCTCGTACCAAGAGACCCAGTACTTC. It yields the protein CASKFLDSSYQETQYF.

J is TRBJ2-1 and V is TRBV7-2; the D gene is possibly TRBD1 (5 bases). The germline V gene encodes CDR1 SGHTA and CDR2 FQGNSA. V was shortened by 2 bases and J by 10 bases, with 12 bases between the two germline ends. The CDR3 runs to 13 residues. This chain's CDR3 is CASSLSGLEEQFF. DNA of the CDR3: TGTGCCAGCAGCTTATCAGGGCTGGAAGAGCAGTTCTTC. Based on the CDR3 plus reference TRBV7-2 and TRBJ2-1, the full variable domain is GAGVSQSPSNKVTEKGKDVELRCDPISGHTALYWYRQSLGQGLEFLIYFQGNSAPDKSGLPSDRFSAERTGGSVSTLTIQRTQQEDSAVYLCASSLSGLEEQFFGPGTRLTVL.

CDR3 region: CASSLTGQASYNEQFF. Written as DNA, the CDR3 is TGCGCCAGCAGCTTGACGGGACAGGCCTCCTACAATGAGCAGTTCTTC. This sequence joins TRBV5-1 and TRBJ2-1, with 8 nucleotides matching TRBD1. V shed 1 base and J 0 bases; nucleotides not matched to a gene: 3. The CDR3 is 16 residues long. From germline, CDR1 is SGHRS and CDR2 YFSETQ. The entire variable domain, with the rest obtained from reference TRBV5-1 and TRBJ2-1, is as follows: KAGVTQTPRYLIKTRGQQVTLSCSPISGHRSVSWYQQTPGQGLQFLFEYFSETQRNKGNFPGRFSGRQFSNSRSEMNVSTLELGDSALYLCASSLTGQASYNEQFFGPGTRLTVL.

The chain is built from TRBV27 and TRBJ2-7; 9 nucleotides align to TRBD2. The germline gives CDR1 MNHEY, CDR2 SMNVEV (reference sequence). Unmatched junction bases numbered 3, after V lost 8 bases and J lost 1 base. This CDR3 region has 13 residues. CDR3 loop: CASGREGSYEQYF. DNA for the CDR3: TGTGCCAGCGGGCGGGAGGGGTCCTACGAGCAGTACTTC.

The chain couples TRBV7-6 to TRBJ1-1; D might be TRBD1 (6 bases). V was clipped by 3 bases and J by 4 bases, with 12 bases between them. Germline V gene data show CDR1 as SGHVS and CDR2 as FNYEAQ. The CDR3 length is 14 residues. Written as DNA, the CDR3 is TGTGCCAGCAGCTTCCCAACAGGGATCACTGAAGCTTTCTTT. Its translation: CASSFPTGITEAFF.

This chain links TRBV5-1 with TRBJ2-7; 15 nucleotides agree with TRBD2. This CDR3 spans 16 amino acids. Germline trimming cut 4 bases from V and 2 bases from J; bases unmatched to any gene: 4. The V gene's germline CDR1 is SGHRS and CDR2 YFSETQ. DNA for the CDR3: TGCGCCAGCAGCCCCGGGACTAGCGGGGGGCCCTACGAGCAGTACGTC. As protein: CASSPGTSGGPYEQYV.

This chain uses TRBV2 with TRBJ1-6; possibly TRBD1 for D (6 bases). The CDR3 length is 16 residues. V was trimmed by 6 bases and J by 0 bases, leaving 12 bases between them. Germline V lookup: CDR1 SNHLY, CDR2 FYNNEI. CDR3: CASRGDKSSYNSPLHF. The CDR3 DNA reads as TGTGCCAGCAGAGGGGACAAGAGCTCCTATAATTCACCCCTCCACTTT.

This CDR3 is CASKLSGGPEELFF. The CDR3, as DNA: TGCGCCAGCAAGTTGAGCGGCGGGCCCGAGGAGCTGTTTTTT. The genes are TRBV10-2 and TRBJ2-2, with D maybe TRBD2 (5 bases). Germline-derived CDR1 and CDR2 are WSHSY and SAAADI. Trimming took off 7 bases at V and 10 bases at J, with 19 bases between the two ends. The CDR3 length is 14 residues.

This clone was counted once. Here the CDR3 DNA reads TGTGCCAGCAGATTTGGACTAGCGGGGGGCACCGGGGAGCTGTTTTTT. Protein product: CASRFGLAGGTGELFF. The chain uses TRBV6-6 and TRBJ2-2; 14 positions agree with TRBD2. The V gene end was trimmed by 6 bases and the J gene end by 4 bases; junction bases not matched to a gene: 4. The CDR3 extends over 16 amino acids. Germline V gene lookup returns CDR1 MNHNY and CDR2 SVGAGI (reference sequence).